This is a list of T cell receptor beta chains from one sample in a study of blood T cells in healthy people across ages. TCRdb re-called the 5' RACE reads through MiXCR, storing one row per CDR3 protein. This sample has 780,000 or so distinct CDR3 sequences, with about 61% found just once. Sequencing used blood. The source of these receptors is a man aged 40-49 years in good health. Each CDR3 is given with its conserved first and last residue. The order of the fields is V gene, clone size, D gene, J gene, CDR3 DNA, CDR3 protein. A D gene is named only where the DNA matches it firmly. Size is stated for part of the rows, as once, few or many counts, or as a class when the clone is expanded.

V: TRBV9
size: -
D: -
J: TRBJ2-6
DNA: TGTGCCAGCAACGTAGGGGGGAACTCTGGGGCCAACGTCCTGACTTTC
CDR3: CASNVGGNSGANVLTF

V: TRBV6-5
size: -
D: TRBD2
J: TRBJ2-1
DNA: TGTGCCAGCAGTTACTCGCTAGCGGGAGGGGGGGATGAGCAGTTCTTC
CDR3: CASSYSLAGGGDEQFF

V: TRBV20-1
size: -
D: TRBD2
J: TRBJ2-1
DNA: TGCAGTGCTAGAGAATTAGCGGGGTACGGCAATGAGCAGTTCTTC
CDR3: CSARELAGYGNEQFF

V: TRBV28
size: -
D: -
J: TRBJ2-3
DNA: TGTGCCAGCAGGGGAGGCACCCGCACAGATACGCAGTATTTT
CDR3: CASRGGTRTDTQYF

V: TRBV7-2
size: few
D: -
J: TRBJ2-3
DNA: TGTGCCAGCAGCTTAGGTATCCCTGCCCCAGATACGCAGTATTTT
CDR3: CASSLGIPAPDTQYF

V: TRBV9
size: -
D: -
J: TRBJ1-1
DNA: TGTGCCAGCAGCCCGGAGGGCGGGTGGACTGAAGCTTTCTTT
CDR3: CASSPEGGWTEAFF

V: TRBV19
size: -
D: -
J: TRBJ2-5
DNA: TGTGCCAGTTCAATAACCAGAACACTTCAAGAGACCCAGTACTTC
CDR3: CASSITRTLQETQYF

V: TRBV29-1
size: -
D: -
J: TRBJ2-1
DNA: TGCAGCGTTGCCGTCGGTAGCTCCTACAATGAGCAGTTCTTC
CDR3: CSVAVGSSYNEQFF

V: TRBV12-3/TRBV12-4
size: few
D: -
J: TRBJ1-4
DNA: TGTGCCAGCAGTTTGGCGGGCAGGACTAATGAAAAACTGTTTTTT
CDR3: CASSLAGRTNEKLFF

V: TRBV4-2
size: -
D: -
J: TRBJ2-7
DNA: TGTGCCAGCAGCCAAGAGGCCGAGACCGGGCGCTACGAGCAGTACTTC
CDR3: CASSQEAETGRYEQYF

V: TRBV30
size: -
D: TRBD2
J: TRBJ2-5
DNA: TGTGCCTGGAGCGCACGGAGCGGGGTCTTGGAGACCCAGTACTTC
CDR3: CAWSARSGVLETQYF

V: TRBV20-1
size: -
D: -
J: TRBJ2-6
DNA: TGCAGTGCTAGAGTGGTCTCTGGGGCCAACGTCCTGACTTTC
CDR3: CSARVVSGANVLTF

V: TRBV3-1
size: -
D: -
J: TRBJ1-4
DNA: TGTGCCAGCAGCCAAAGAACGGGGGGGTCTGAAAAACTGTTTTTT
CDR3: CASSQRTGGSEKLFF

V: TRBV4-3
size: -
D: -
J: TRBJ2-1
DNA: TGCGCCAGCAGCCAAGAGGTGTCAGGAGGAATCTACAATGAGCAGTTCTTC
CDR3: CASSQEVSGGIYNEQFF

V: TRBV6-1
size: few
D: -
J: TRBJ2-3
DNA: TGTGCCAGCAGTGACCCGATCGGCAGGCCTCGCACAGATACGCAGTATTTT
CDR3: CASSDPIGRPRTDTQYF

V: TRBV20-1
size: -
D: -
J: TRBJ2-1
DNA: TGCAGTGCTGGCCGGGACCAGAATTACAATGAGCAGTTCTTC
CDR3: CSAGRDQNYNEQFF

V: TRBV2
size: -
D: TRBD2
J: TRBJ2-5
DNA: TGTGCCAGCAGTGGATCCAGCGGGGCGGAGACCCAGTACTTC
CDR3: CASSGSSGAETQYF

V: TRBV20-1
size: -
D: TRBD1
J: TRBJ1-2
DNA: TGCAGAGGGGGCGGTAGCTATGGCTACACCTTC
CDR3: CRGGGSYGYTF

V: TRBV6-1
size: -
D: TRBD1
J: TRBJ1-6
DNA: TGTGCCAGCAGACGCCAGGGACAGGGGACATATTATCCACCCCTCCACTTT
CDR3: CASRRQGQGTYYPPLHF

V: TRBV12-3/TRBV12-4
size: -
D: TRBD1
J: TRBJ2-7
DNA: TGTGCCAGCAGTTTATTATACGGGACAGTTAACTACGAGCAGTACTTC
CDR3: CASSLLYGTVNYEQYF

V: TRBV7-2
size: few
D: TRBD1
J: TRBJ1-1
DNA: TGTGCCAGCAGCTTCTCCAGGGGGGGAAACACTGAAGCTTTCTTT
CDR3: CASSFSRGGNTEAFF

V: TRBV5-6
size: once
D: TRBD2
J: TRBJ2-3
DNA: TGTGCCAGCAGCCAAACGACTAGCGGGGGAACAGATACGCAGTATTTT
CDR3: CASSQTTSGGTDTQYF

V: TRBV10-3
size: many
D: -
J: TRBJ2-5
DNA: TGTGCCATCAGTGACCCCGGGGGAGAGACCCAGTACTTC
CDR3: CAISDPGGETQYF

V: TRBV5-1
size: -
D: TRBD1
J: TRBJ1-2
DNA: TGCGCCAGCAGCCCACGAACCCGGGACAGTCTCTATGGCTACACCTTC
CDR3: CASSPRTRDSLYGYTF

V: TRBV4-2
size: few
D: -
J: TRBJ2-7
DNA: TGTGCCAGCAGCCCCCAGCGTGAACCCTACGAGCAGTACTTC
CDR3: CASSPQREPYEQYF

V: TRBV29-1
size: -
D: -
J: TRBJ2-7
DNA: TGCAGCGTTGTGATCCTGGCGGGAGAGCAGTACTTC
CDR3: CSVVILAGEQYF

V: TRBV7-9
size: -
D: -
J: TRBJ1-6
DNA: TGTGCCAGCAGCCTAAGGCCAGGCCTGAATTCACCCCTCCACTTT
CDR3: CASSLRPGLNSPLHF

V: TRBV29-1
size: few
D: -
J: TRBJ2-4
DNA: TGCAGCGCGGGAGGGTGGGACAGAGCCAAAAACATTCAGTACTTC
CDR3: CSAGGWDRAKNIQYF

V: TRBV29-1
size: -
D: -
J: TRBJ2-7
DNA: TGCAGCGTTGGATACGCACCCAATGAGCAGTACTTC
CDR3: CSVGYAPNEQYF

V: TRBV4-3
size: -
D: TRBD1
J: TRBJ2-5
DNA: TGCGCCAGCAGCCCCCGGACAGGGGAAGGGACCCAGTACTTC
CDR3: CASSPRTGEGTQYF

V: TRBV20-1
size: -
D: TRBD2
J: TRBJ2-5
DNA: TGCAGTGCTAGAGGGGGGGGTGAAGAGACCCAGTACTTC
CDR3: CSARGGGEETQYF

V: TRBV29-1
size: many
D: -
J: TRBJ2-5
DNA: TGCAGCGTTGAAGATTATTTGGGGGGGCGGTCTCTCCAAGAGACCCAGTACTTC
CDR3: CSVEDYLGGRSLQETQYF

V: TRBV5-6
size: -
D: -
J: TRBJ1-1
DNA: TGTGCCAGCAGCTCCATAAATTCAATGAACACTGAAGCTTTCTTT
CDR3: CASSSINSMNTEAFF

V: TRBV7-8
size: -
D: TRBD2
J: TRBJ2-1
DNA: TGTGCCAGCAGCCCTATGGGGAGGGGCTTCAGCTCCTACAATGAGCAGTTCTTC
CDR3: CASSPMGRGFSSYNEQFF

V: TRBV5-1
size: -
D: TRBD1
J: TRBJ1-5
DNA: TGCGCCAGCAGCCACGGGACAGAAAGTACTCAGCCCCAGCATTTT
CDR3: CASSHGTESTQPQHF

V: TRBV29-1
size: -
D: TRBD2
J: TRBJ2-5
DNA: TGCAGCGTTATAGCGGGAGTCCGGGAGACCCAGTACTTC
CDR3: CSVIAGVRETQYF

V: TRBV28
size: few
D: -
J: TRBJ2-6
DNA: TGTGCCAGCGGCCGGACTGGGGCCAACGTCCTGACTTTC
CDR3: CASGRTGANVLTF

V: TRBV4-3
size: -
D: -
J: TRBJ1-5
DNA: TGCGCCAGCAGCCAAGATTGGGGGGAGGGGGGACAGCCCCAGCATTTT
CDR3: CASSQDWGEGGQPQHF

V: TRBV20-1
size: few
D: -
J: TRBJ2-7
DNA: TGCAGTGCTAGCGGTACAGGAATCTACGAGCAGTACTTC
CDR3: CSASGTGIYEQYF

V: TRBV20-1
size: few
D: -
J: TRBJ2-3
DNA: TGCAGTGCTAGAGGACCCACAGCAGATACGCAGTATTTT
CDR3: CSARGPTADTQYF

V: TRBV7-3
size: -
D: -
J: TRBJ1-4
DNA: TGTGCCAGCGGCCGCAGGAGAAATGAAAAACTGTTTTTT
CDR3: CASGRRRNEKLFF

V: TRBV7-9
size: few
D: TRBD2
J: TRBJ2-7
DNA: TGTGCCAGCAGCCAAAAGGGGGAACTAGCGGGAGGATACGAGCAGTACTTC
CDR3: CASSQKGELAGGYEQYF

V: TRBV29-1
size: -
D: -
J: TRBJ2-1
DNA: TGCAGCGTTCGGTTGAGGGGTTTAACCTGGCAGCTCTACAATGAGCAGTTCTTC
CDR3: CSVRLRGLTWQLYNEQFF

V: TRBV9
size: -
D: -
J: TRBJ1-6
DNA: TGTGCCAGCAGCGCAACAGGGATGGGTAATTCACCCCTCCACTTT
CDR3: CASSATGMGNSPLHF

V: TRBV3-1
size: -
D: -
J: TRBJ2-7
DNA: TGTGCCAGCAGCCAAGATTTCGCCTCTAGGAACAGGGTAAGGTACGAGCAGTACTTC
CDR3: CASSQDFASRNRVRYEQYF

V: TRBV28
size: -
D: -
J: TRBJ2-7
DNA: TGTGCCAGCAGTTTAGGGTCTCCTGAACAGTACTTC
CDR3: CASSLGSPEQYF

V: TRBV13
size: -
D: -
J: TRBJ2-1
DNA: TGTGCCAGCAGCTCCCACTCCAACCGGGATGAGCAGTTCTTC
CDR3: CASSSHSNRDEQFF

V: TRBV7-2
size: -
D: -
J: TRBJ2-5
DNA: TGTGCCAGCAGCTTAAGGTCTAAAGGAGAGACCCAGTACTTC
CDR3: CASSLRSKGETQYF

V: TRBV24-1
size: -
D: -
J: TRBJ2-2
DNA: TGTGCCACCAGTGATCCCTTTGTCGGGGAGCTGTTTTTT
CDR3: CATSDPFVGELFF

V: TRBV27
size: -
D: -
J: TRBJ2-3
DNA: TGTGCCAGCAGTACGGGACAACTACCCACAGATACGCAGTATTTT
CDR3: CASSTGQLPTDTQYF

V: TRBV7-2
size: -
D: TRBD1
J: TRBJ2-5
DNA: TGTGCCAGCAGCTTAGGTCTAGGGACAGGGTTAGAGACCCAGTACTTC
CDR3: CASSLGLGTGLETQYF

V: TRBV5-1
size: -
D: TRBD1
J: TRBJ2-7
DNA: TGCGCCAGCAGCTTGGGGGACAGCAACCTCTACGAGCAGTACTTC
CDR3: CASSLGDSNLYEQYF

V: TRBV12-3/TRBV12-4
size: -
D: -
J: TRBJ2-1
DNA: TGTGCCAGCAGTTTTGCAGGTTTCCAATACGAACAGTTCTTC
CDR3: CASSFAGFQYEQFF

V: TRBV4-2
size: few
D: -
J: TRBJ2-1
DNA: TGTGCCAGCAGCCAATTGGCTTTGGGAGACAATGAGCAGTTCTTC
CDR3: CASSQLALGDNEQFF

V: TRBV27
size: few
D: -
J: TRBJ2-3
DNA: TGTGCCAGCAGTTGGGGGCCGCCGGGAGATACGCAGTATTTT
CDR3: CASSWGPPGDTQYF

V: TRBV27
size: once
D: TRBD2
J: TRBJ2-3
DNA: TGTGCCAGCAGAAATAGCGGGGGGGGTTCAGATACGCAGTATTTT
CDR3: CASRNSGGGSDTQYF

V: TRBV20-1
size: -
D: TRBD1
J: TRBJ1-5
DNA: TGCAGTGCCATAGGGACAGGGGCTTCCAATCAGCCCCAGCATTTT
CDR3: CSAIGTGASNQPQHF

V: TRBV11-2
size: -
D: -
J: TRBJ2-7
DNA: TGTGCCAGCAGCTTAGAGGGGGGTGCCCCCGGCGAGCAGTACTTC
CDR3: CASSLEGGAPGEQYF

V: TRBV24-1
size: few
D: -
J: TRBJ2-3
DNA: TGTGCCACCAGTGATCCGTCGGGGGAGGTCCTGACAGATACGCAGTATTTT
CDR3: CATSDPSGEVLTDTQYF